This TCR beta chain was observed in a study of spatial heterogeneity in lung cancer (dated by TCRdb to between 2019 and 2020). For the wider study: Beta-chain transcripts were consistently detected in greater numbers than alpha-chain transcripts, which likely reflected higher beta-chain transcript abundance. Nonsynonymous mutation counts, determined by whole-exome sequencing of tumor tissue, were related to features of the TCR repertoire. Both alpha and beta chains were TCR-sequenced in 220 or so tumor regions, under 70 matched nontumor lung samples and around 54 PBMC samples obtained at surgery. In the raw uncorrected reads, each unique combination of TCR and UMI appeared more than ten times on average. In non-small cell lung cancer, the study made a quantitative comparison of TCR alpha and beta repertoires among multiple tumor regions, matched nontumor lung and blood. Points the paper makes about the study in general: Ubiquitous expanded tumor TCRs were found in blood more often at tumor resection than at routine follow-up. Confirming at a functional level the hypothesis that regional TCRs recognize regional mutations was considered to require additional single-cell paired TCR alpha and beta sequencing.

Per the publication, the time point label means: sample taken at primary tumor resection. TCR sequencing used whole RNA extracted from tumor and nontumor lung tissue, or from cryopreserved PBMC samples, without cell sorting. Donors were around 69 patients with early-stage, untreated non-small cell lung cancer from the lung TRACERx cohort. Only patients for whom sufficient RNA was available from at least two tumor regions were selected for TCR sequencing. This clonotype has more than one count but fewer than ten. Its antigen target is currently unknown. Base qualities are not at hand, and no much larger clone is one base apart. Library preparation used 5' RACE. For sequencing, a NextSeq 500 was employed. The TCR library protocol attached a unique molecular identifier to each TCR cDNA molecule to allow correction of PCR and sequencing errors. Per the original workflow: TCR identification, UMI-based error correction and CDR3 extraction were all carried out with Decombinator tools. TCRs above a frequency of 2 per 1,000, corresponding to the top 1% of the tumor frequency distribution, were defined as expanded. Each repertoire was subsampled 100 times to 5,000 TCRs, after which Renyi diversity was computed with the R vegan package. To build CDR3 similarity networks, amino acid triplet string-kernel similarity was used, and CDR3s were connected when their pairwise similarity was above 0.82. Through fastp at Q25 and MiXCR, TCRdb rebuilt clones from the public reads, retaining in-frame beta chains. Entries are consolidated by CDR3 protein sequence, retaining the most common genes and DNA. The V and J calls follow TCRdb's processing rather than the paper's. The sample table lists tens of thousands of distinct CDR3 sequences, 6.9% of them with a count of one. More than 13% of the sample goes to the ten largest clones.

The V end loses 7 bases and the J end loses 4 bases, and a stretch of 8 bases separates them. CDR1 and CDR2 (KGHDR, SFDVKD) derive from the germline V gene. The cysteine opens and the phenylalanine closes a CDR3 of 12 amino acids. Only the CDR3 DNA stays, 36 bases, in frame from base 1. The material was PBMCs, obtained at surgery. Rearrangement joined TRBV24-1 to TRBJ2-3; the best D guess is TRBD2, with 6 bases matching. This receptor was obtained from a male donor with early-stage non-small cell lung cancer. The CDR3 region: CATRGGADTQYF. The nucleotides read TGTGCCACCAGAGGCGGGGCAGATACGCAGTATTTT.